This T cell receptor (beta chain) was retrieved from a study of identifying expanded T cells in peripheral blood. Profiling relied on immunoSEQ multiplex PCR, and the TCRdb table lists in-frame clones only, not all of them. In the table there are roughly 84,000 clones, around nine tenths of which are singletons. Sequencing was done on a sample of blood. The sequence was collected from a person aged 18 to 75 in good health.

CDR3 bases: TGTGCCAGCAGCTTGAGTGCTGCGTCTGAAGCTTTCTTT. Translation gives CASSLSAASEAFF. This sequence joins TRBV5-4 and TRBJ1-1; the D is unclear. CDR3 length: 13 amino acids. From germline, CDR1 is SGHNT and CDR2 YYREEE (reference sequence). V was trimmed by 1 base and J by 6 bases, leaving 10 bases between them.